A single sample gave rise to the 18 T cell receptor beta chains below, sequenced in a study of OX40 agonist ivuxolimab in advanced cancers. Produced via immunoSEQ multiplex PCR; TCRdb's table is partial and in-frame only. The sample holds some 57,000 clones; around 93% are singletons and the top ten take 23%. Source: CD4+ or CD8+ T cells sorted from blood, taken in a trial of the OX40 agonist ivuxolimab. The source of these receptors is an adult with an advanced solid tumor such as melanoma, head and neck, liver or kidney cancer.

The genes are TRBV7-8 and TRBJ1-2, with TRBD1 matching 7 bases. Germline V gives CDR1 SGHVS, CDR2 FQNEAQ. This CDR3 has 18 residues. With 5 bases clipped from V and 2 bases from J, the junction kept 17 bases outside the gene matches. CDR3 sequence: CASSISSLSTGSNYGYTF. DNA of the CDR3: TGTGCCAGCAGCATCTCCTCCCTCTCGACAGGGAGCAACTATGGCTACACCTTC.

This chain joins TRBV4-1 and TRBJ2-3; 10 nucleotides agree with TRBD2. The germline V gene encodes CDR1 MGHRA and CDR2 YSYEKL. The length of the CDR3 is 16 residues. Unmatched junction bases numbered 8, after V lost 4 bases and J lost 4 bases. The CDR3 sequence is CASSRQSGRAPDTQYF. The CDR3 DNA sequence: TGCGCCAGCAGCCGCCAGAGCGGGAGGGCCCCAGATACGCAGTATTTT.

The chain links TRBV7-8 to TRBJ2-1, with 12 bases aligning to TRBD2. J was trimmed by 6 bases and V by 7 bases; bases with no gene match: 10. Germline V gene sequence: CDR1 SGHVS, CDR2 FQNEAQ. The CDR3 is 16 amino acids. CDR3 sequence (DNA): TGTGCCAGCACCCCCGGACTAGCGGGAACAGGCAATGAGCAGTTCTTC. Its protein is CASTPGLAGTGNEQFF.

This sequence joins TRBV7-3 and TRBJ1-5; no clear D gene. The V and J ends lost 3 bases and 7 bases respectively, with 10 bases between them. CDR3 length: 13 amino acids. The V gene's germline CDR1 is SGHTA and CDR2 FQGTGA. CDR3 DNA sequence: TGTGCCAGCAGCTTTGTCTTGGGGCAGCCCCAGCATTTT. Its translation: CASSFVLGQPQHF.

In the case of this clone: Other DNA sequences in the sample encode the same CDR3. The rearrangement links TRBV20-1 to TRBJ1-2; D is unresolved. This CDR3 comprises 9 residues. The germline V and J ends were trimmed by 8 bases and 7 bases, with 8 bases remaining between them. Per the germline V gene, CDR1 is DFQATT and CDR2 is SNEGSKA (reference sequence). The CDR3 DNA reads as TGCAGTCCTCCGGGTGGCTACACCTTC. This encodes CSPPGGYTF.

This rearrangement joins TRBV9 to TRBJ2-1; TRBD1 agrees at 8 bases. This CDR3 region has 14 residues. V was clipped by 0 bases and J by 12 bases; unmatched bases: 8. Germline-derived CDR1 and CDR2 are SGDLS and YYNGEE. The CDR3 protein is CASSVVTSDRGQFF. DNA for the CDR3: TGTGCCAGCAGCGTAGTGACCAGCGACAGGGGGCAGTTCTTC.

The chain employs TRBV19 and TRBJ2-3; D might be TRBD2 (6 bases). Per the germline V gene, CDR1 is LNHDA and CDR2 is SQIVND (reference sequence). Trimming removed 6 bases at V and 2 bases at J, with 12 bases between. The CDR3 sequence is 14 residues long. In DNA, the CDR3 is TGTGCCAGTAGCCGAGGACTAACCACAGATACGCAGTATTTT. Its translation: CASSRGLTTDTQYF.

CDR3 DNA sequence: TGTGCCAGCAGTGAATGGGACAGTAGCCAGCCCCAGCATTTT. Translation: CASSEWDSSQPQHF. This chain uses TRBV2 with TRBJ1-5; the match to TRBD1 covers 7 bases. Germline lookup yields CDR1 SNHLY and CDR2 FYNNEI. After removal of 2 bases from V and 7 bases from J, the junction contained 5 bases not matched to a gene. This CDR3 is built from 14 residues.

V gene TRBV2 combines with J gene TRBJ2-5; weak D call: TRBD1 (6 bases). This CDR3 has 15 residues. CDR1 and CDR2 (germline): SNHLY, FYNNEI. V was trimmed by 5 bases and J by 5 bases, leaving 18 bases between them. The CDR3 DNA is TGTGCCAGCAGTACTCGGGACATCCTCAGGGAGACCCAGTACTTC. This translates into CASSTRDILRETQYF. The full variable domain, with the rest looked up from reference TRBV2 and TRBJ2-5, is EPEVTQTPSHQVTQMGQEVILRCVPISNHLYFYWYRQILGQKVEFLVSFYNNEISEKSEIFDDQFSVERPDGSNFTLKIRSTKLEDSAMYFCASSTRDILRETQYFGPGTRLLVL.

Here the CDR3 reads CASSSTTYGYTF. The CDR3, as DNA: TGTGCCAGCAGTTCGACCACCTATGGCTACACCTTC. This chain connects TRBV6-6 to TRBJ1-2; D gene unclear. Germline V gene data show CDR1 as MNHNY and CDR2 as SVGAGI (reference sequence). With 4 bases removed from V and 4 bases from J, the gap between germline ends came to 7 bases. The CDR3 has 12 residues.

V and J are TRBV30 and TRBJ2-3; the match to TRBD2 covers 9 bases. CDR3 length: 14 amino acids. Germline CDR1 reads GTSNPN; CDR2 reads SVGIG (reference sequence). J was trimmed by 3 bases and V by 3 bases; bases with no gene match: 4. The DNA of the CDR3 is TGTGCCTGGAGGATAGCGGGGGTGACAGATACGCAGTATTTT. As protein: CAWRIAGVTDTQYF.

The chain couples TRBV28 to TRBJ1-6, with D possibly TRBD1 on 5 matching bases. This CDR3 has 14 residues. Trimming stripped 7 bases from V and 10 bases from J, with 17 bases between. Germline loops: CDR1 MDHEN, CDR2 SYDVKM. CDR3: CASNPIGGGSPLHF. CDR3 nucleotide sequence: TGTGCCAGCAATCCAATCGGGGGTGGATCACCCCTCCACTTT.

The chain has TRBV6-5 and TRBJ2-1, with TRBD2 as a possible D gene (6 bases). The V gene lost 0 bases and the J gene lost 2 bases, with 8 bases spanning the gap. This CDR3 contains 15 residues. Germline loops: CDR1 MNHEY, CDR2 SVGAGI. The DNA of the CDR3 is TGTGCCAGCAGTTACTCTGGCGGGACCTACAATGAGCAGTTCTTC. This gives the protein CASSYSGGTYNEQFF.

The chain combines TRBV4-3 with TRBJ2-5; D possibly corresponds to TRBD2 (6 bases). The CDR3 runs to 16 residues. Trimming left V 0 bases short and J 1 base short, with 12 bases between. Germline CDR1 reads LGHNA; CDR2 reads YSLEER. This CDR3 reads CASSQDIGAGQETQYF. CDR3 DNA: TGCGCCAGCAGCCAAGATATTGGAGCGGGCCAAGAGACCCAGTACTTC.

The rearrangement joins TRBV9 to TRBJ2-1, with D unresolved. The V and J ends lost 0 bases and 8 bases respectively, with 3 bases between them. Germline assignment: CDR1 SGDLS and CDR2 YYNGEE. The CDR3 contains 11 residues. The CDR3 protein is CASSVADEQFF. The CDR3, as DNA: TGTGCCAGCAGCGTAGCCGATGAGCAGTTCTTC. The complete variable domain, with remaining parts taken from reference TRBV9 and TRBJ2-1, reads DSGVTQTPKHLITATGQRVTLRCSPRSGDLSVYWYQQSLDQGLQFLIQYYNGEERAKGNILERFSAQQFPDLHSELNLSSLELGDSALYFCASSVADEQFFGPGTRLTVL.

The rearrangement joins TRBV25-1 to TRBJ2-1, with D tentatively TRBD1 or TRBD2 (5 bases each). The length of the CDR3 is 13 residues. The V end lost 5 bases, the J end lost 15 bases, and 20 bases lay between the germline ends. Germline V gene data show CDR1 as MGHDK and CDR2 as SYGVNS. Written as DNA, the CDR3 is TGTGCCAGCAGTCCCGTGGGGGAGCCGGGTCTGTTCTTC. The encoded protein is CASSPVGEPGLFF.

The CDR3 DNA follows: TGCGCCAGCAGCCAAGCTTGGCCGGGATTGGCTTTCTTT. It is translated as CASSQAWPGLAFF. The V gene is TRBV4-3, the J gene TRBJ1-1; D gene unclear. The germline V gene has CDR1 LGHNA and CDR2 YSLEER. Trimming took off 1 base at V and 11 bases at J, with 14 bases between the two ends. The CDR3 consists of 13 residues.

The chain employs TRBV15 and TRBJ2-1, with 9 bases identical to TRBD2. V shed 5 bases and J 7 bases; nucleotides not matched to a gene: 6. Germline CDR1 reads LNHNV; CDR2 reads YYDKDF (reference sequence). This CDR3 spans 14 amino acids. In nucleotides, the CDR3 is TGTGCCACCAGCCAGCGGGAGGTGGGTAATGAGCAGTTCTTC. Translated, it gives CATSQREVGNEQFF.